This T cell receptor (beta chain) stems from a study of T-cell reconstitution after alpha-beta-depleted transplantation in children. This clonotype was counted a few times. Germline V gene lookup returns CDR1 DFQATT and CDR2 SNEGSKA (reference sequence). J lost 1 base, V lost 3 bases, and 4 bases had no gene match. This CDR3 is built from 15 residues. TCRbeta library construction was performed incorporating unique molecular identifiers. TCRdb re-called the PCR reads with MiXCR, one entry per CDR3 protein. Of about half a million distinct CDR3 sequences in the sample, around 12% were seen once. The TCR originated in a human donor who donated a stem cell graft to a child with combined immunodeficiency. The rearrangement links TRBV20-1 to TRBJ2-1; TRBD1 matches 9 bases. The sample in question was PBMCs from the stem cell graft donor, obtained from the stem cell graft. The CDR3 spells CSARDGQGSYNEQFF. CDR3 DNA sequence: TGCAGTGCTAGGGACGGACAGGGGTCCTACAATGAGCAGTTCTTC.